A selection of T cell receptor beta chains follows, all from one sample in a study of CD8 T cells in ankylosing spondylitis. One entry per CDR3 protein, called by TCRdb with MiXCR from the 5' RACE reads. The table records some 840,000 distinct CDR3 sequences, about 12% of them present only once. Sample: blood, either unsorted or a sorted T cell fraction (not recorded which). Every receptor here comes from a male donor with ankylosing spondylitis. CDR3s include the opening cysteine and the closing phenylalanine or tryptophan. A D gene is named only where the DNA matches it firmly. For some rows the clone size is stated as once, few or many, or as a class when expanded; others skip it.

TGTGCCAGCAGTGAAGGGACAGGCCCTTTTGAGCAGTTCTTC,CASSEGTGPFEQFF,TRBD1,TRBJ2-1,TRBV25-1,few
TGTGCCACCAGCAGAGATCTTGACCGTATGGAGACCCAGTACTTC,CATSRDLDRMETQYF,.,TRBJ2-5,TRBV15,.
TGTGCCTGGAGTGCCCGACGGGGAAGGGGTTTCTTT,CAWSARRGRGFF,.,TRBJ1-1,TRBV30,.
TGTGCCAGCTGTTTCTCGGGAGCGACCCAGTACTTC,CASCFSGATQYF,.,TRBJ2-5,TRBV6-2/TRBV6-3,.
TGTGCCAGCAGCTTAGTAGGGACCTTCTATTCACCCCTCCACTTT,CASSLVGTFYSPLHF,.,TRBJ1-6,TRBV7-2,.
TGCAGTGCTACCCGGGACAGTTGGGAAGATACGCAGTATTTT,CSATRDSWEDTQYF,TRBD1,TRBJ2-3,TRBV20-1,.
TGCGCCAGCAGCCTGCAGACAAATGGGATGTACGAGCAGTACTTC,CASSLQTNGMYEQYF,.,TRBJ2-7,TRBV5-1,.
TGCAGTGCGACCGGACAGATAAACACCGGGGAGCTGTTTTTT,CSATGQINTGELFF,.,TRBJ2-2,TRBV20-1,few
TGCAGTGCTATGGGGCTCCAAGAGACCCAGTACTTC,CSAMGLQETQYF,.,TRBJ2-5,TRBV20-1,few
TGTGCCAGCAGCCTCATGGACAGCACAATGGGTTACGAGCAGTACTTC,CASSLMDSTMGYEQYF,.,TRBJ2-7,TRBV7-3,once
TGCGCCAGCACCTTCCCGGCCGGGGAGCTGTTTTTT,CASTFPAGELFF,.,TRBJ2-2,TRBV5-1,few
TGTGCCAGCAGCACGAAAGGGGGGGCCCACGGGGAGCTGTTTTTT,CASSTKGGAHGELFF,.,TRBJ2-2,TRBV11-2,.
TGTGCCAGCAGCTCGGGACAGGGCGGACTATACAATGAGCAGTTCTTC,CASSSGQGGLYNEQFF,TRBD1,TRBJ2-1,TRBV6-1,few
TGTGCCAGCAGCCCTAGACAGAAATCTAGCACAGATACGCAGTATTTT,CASSPRQKSSTDTQYF,.,TRBJ2-3,TRBV14,.
TGTGCCAGCCGGACAGGGGGTGGCTATGGCTACACCTTC,CASRTGGGYGYTF,TRBD1,TRBJ1-2,TRBV27,few
TGTGCCAGCAGCAAAGGGCTAGCGGGAAACTTCGAGCAGTACTTC,CASSKGLAGNFEQYF,.,TRBJ2-7,TRBV21-1,.
TGTGCCACCAGTGACCCGGACAGGGGTTCTGAAGCTTTCTTT,CATSDPDRGSEAFF,TRBD1,TRBJ1-1,TRBV24-1,few
TGCAGTGCTAGAGACCGCACAACAGGGAATAGCAATCAGCCCCAGCATTTT,CSARDRTTGNSNQPQHF,.,TRBJ1-5,TRBV20-1,.
TGCAGTGCTAGTGGGGAATTAGGTGAAAAACTGTTTTTT,CSASGELGEKLFF,.,TRBJ1-4,TRBV20-1,many
TGCAGTGCTAGAGATCACCGGCAGGGACTGGCCATTAACATTCAGTACTTC,CSARDHRQGLAINIQYF,.,TRBJ2-4,TRBV20-1,many
TGCGCCAGCAGCTTTATCGTAGCATGGGAGACCCAGTACTTC,CASSFIVAWETQYF,.,TRBJ2-5,TRBV5-1,few
TGTGCCAGCAGCTTGGGGCTGTCGACAGGGAGCACAGATACGCAGTATTTT,CASSLGLSTGSTDTQYF,TRBD1,TRBJ2-3,TRBV5-6,few
TGCAGCGTGACACCGACAGGGAACACTGAAGCTTTCTTT,CSVTPTGNTEAFF,.,TRBJ1-1,TRBV29-1,.
TGTGCCAGCAGCCATGTCCAGGGGGCTGACACCGGGGAGCTGTTTTTT,CASSHVQGADTGELFF,TRBD1,TRBJ2-2,TRBV14,.
TGCAGTGCTTCGCCAGGGGTTTATGGCGGCTACACCTTC,CSASPGVYGGYTF,.,TRBJ1-2,TRBV20-1,.
TGTGCCAGCAGCCCTAGGACAGGGATTGTACAAGAGACCCAGTACTTC,CASSPRTGIVQETQYF,TRBD1,TRBJ2-5,TRBV3-1,.
TGTGCCAGCAGCAGAACAGGGTTGGGTTCCTACGAGCAGTACTTC,CASSRTGLGSYEQYF,.,TRBJ2-7,TRBV7-2,.
TGTGCCAGCAGCGTCTCGGGACTAGCGGCCTACAATGAGCAGTTCTTC,CASSVSGLAAYNEQFF,TRBD2,TRBJ2-1,TRBV9,.
TGTGCCAGCAGTTACTCGTCTGCTAGCGGGAAACCAAGCACAGATACGCAGTATTTT,CASSYSSASGKPSTDTQYF,TRBD2,TRBJ2-3,TRBV6-2/TRBV6-3,.
TGTGCCAGCAGCCGACGAACGGGACTAGCGGACAATGAGCAGTTCTTC,CASSRRTGLADNEQFF,TRBD2,TRBJ2-1,TRBV6-1,many
TGTGCCAGCAGCTCAGACATAGGCGGCTACACCTTC,CASSSDIGGYTF,.,TRBJ1-2,TRBV7-2,.
TGCGCCAGCAGCCAAGATGGACTACCGGATATTCAGTACTTC,CASSQDGLPDIQYF,.,TRBJ2-4,TRBV4-3,few
TGTGCCAGCAGTTACAGAGGTTTACTGGGTTCACCCCTCCACTTT,CASSYRGLLGSPLHF,.,TRBJ1-6,TRBV5-6,few
TGTGCCAGCAGCGCCACTAGCGGGAGGTCTCTACAAGAGACCCAGTACTTC,CASSATSGRSLQETQYF,TRBD2,TRBJ2-5,TRBV9,.
TGCAGTGCTAGTAGGGCAGCAAAACACAACACTGAAGCTTTCTTT,CSASRAAKHNTEAFF,.,TRBJ1-1,TRBV20-1,.
TGTGCCAGCAGTCTTGGGACAGGGTACAATCAGCCCCAGCATTTT,CASSLGTGYNQPQHF,TRBD1,TRBJ1-5,TRBV7-2,many
TGTGCCAGCTCACCTAGGCTCGGGGGATATACTGAAGCTTTCTTT,CASSPRLGGYTEAFF,.,TRBJ1-1,TRBV18,few
TGTGCCACCCATTCGGGACTAGCGGGAGTTGAGACCCAGTACTTC,CATHSGLAGVETQYF,TRBD2,TRBJ2-5,TRBV12-3/TRBV12-4,many
TGTGCCAGCAGCTTGGAGTTGGGGGCGGCTCGGGAGCCCCAGCATTTT,CASSLELGAAREPQHF,.,TRBJ1-5,TRBV5-8,many
TGTGCCAGCAGTTACCGACCGGGCGGCTCCTACGAGCAGTACTTC,CASSYRPGGSYEQYF,.,TRBJ2-7,TRBV27,.
TGTGCCAGCAGCGTAGTCCCGGGATTCATGAACACTGAAGCTTTCTTT,CASSVVPGFMNTEAFF,.,TRBJ1-1,TRBV9,few
TGTGCCAGCAGATCCACTACGACAGGGCGTGATTCACCCCTCCACTTT,CASRSTTTGRDSPLHF,TRBD1,TRBJ1-6,TRBV12-3/TRBV12-4,once
TGCAGTGCTAGCCTCTATAGGTTCTCGATCACAGATACGCAGTATTTT,CSASLYRFSITDTQYF,.,TRBJ2-3,TRBV20-1,.
TGTGCCAGCAGCCAAGATTCTGGGACGGGGAACACCGGGGAGCTGTTTTTT,CASSQDSGTGNTGELFF,.,TRBJ2-2,TRBV4-2,few
TGTGCCAGCAGTCGTGACAGCTTTAACTCCTACAATGAGCAGTTCTTC,CASSRDSFNSYNEQFF,.,TRBJ2-1,TRBV6-1,.
TGTGCTAGCAGCTCCGACGGAGGAGGGACCCAGTACTTC,CASSSDGGGTQYF,.,TRBJ2-5,TRBV7-7,many
TGCGCCAGCAGCTTGGGACCGACCGAGGATTCACCCCTCCACTTT,CASSLGPTEDSPLHF,.,TRBJ1-6,TRBV5-1,many